This T cell receptor (beta chain) was found in a study of early T cells in non-severe SARS-CoV-2 infection. The overall study: The sequenced material was bulk RNA from unsorted whole blood, and its chains were unpaired. The study's findings and limits: Matches to VDJdb favored anti-spike CD8 responses and missed private and CD4 specificities.

TCRdb itself ran the 5' RACE reads through MiXCR, one entry per CDR3 protein. The sample carries under 90,000 distinct CDR3 sequences, less than 15% recorded once. With 0 bases removed from V and 5 bases from J, the gap between germline ends came to 13 bases. Germline CDR1 reads SGHTA; CDR2 reads FQGNSA. This CDR3 contains 15 residues. A remark on this clonotype: Its antigen is unidentified.

The receptor was isolated from an adult who was a healthcare worker with PCR-confirmed SARS-CoV-2 infection or an uninfected control (not recorded which). V usage is TRBV7-2 and J usage is TRBJ2-5; tentatively, D is TRBD2 (5 bases). The sequencing sample was made of whole blood. The CDR3 loop reads CASSLAGIRGETQYF. The CDR3 region has the DNA TGTGCCAGCAGCTTAGCGGGGATCCGAGGGGAGACCCAGTACTTC.